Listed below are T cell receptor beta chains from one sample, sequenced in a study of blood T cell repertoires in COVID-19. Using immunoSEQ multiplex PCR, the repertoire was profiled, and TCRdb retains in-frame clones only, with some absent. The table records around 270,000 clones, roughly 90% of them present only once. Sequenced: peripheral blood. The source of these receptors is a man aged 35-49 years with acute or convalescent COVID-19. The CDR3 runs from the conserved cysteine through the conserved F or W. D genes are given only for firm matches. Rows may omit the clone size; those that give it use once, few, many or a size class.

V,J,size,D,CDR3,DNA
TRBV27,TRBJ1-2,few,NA,CASSPQGIEGYTF,TGTGCCAGCAGTCCACAGGGCATCGAGGGCTACACCTTC
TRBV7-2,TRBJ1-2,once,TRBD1,CASSLDRGRNGYTF,TGTGCCAGCAGCTTGGACAGGGGGCGTAATGGCTACACCTTC
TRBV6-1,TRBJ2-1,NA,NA,CASSDPSEQFF,TGTGCCAGCAGTGACCCTAGTGAGCAGTTCTTC
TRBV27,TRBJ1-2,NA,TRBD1,CASSFWTGDGYTF,TGTGCCAGCAGTTTCTGGACAGGGGACGGCTACACCTTC
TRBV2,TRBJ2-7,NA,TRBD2,CASSKKTSGGSSYEQYF,TGTGCCAGCAGTAAAAAGACTAGCGGGGGGTCCTCCTACGAGCAGTACTTC
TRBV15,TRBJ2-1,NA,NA,CATSRDLSANNEQFF,TGTGCCACCAGCAGAGATCTAAGCGCGAACAATGAGCAGTTCTTC
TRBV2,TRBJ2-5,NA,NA,CASSVEVYQETQYF,TGTGCCAGCAGTGTAGAGGTGTACCAAGAGACCCAGTACTTC
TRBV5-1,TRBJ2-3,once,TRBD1,CASGPKTGYTDTQYF,TGCGCCAGCGGACCTAAGACAGGGTACACAGATACGCAGTATTTT
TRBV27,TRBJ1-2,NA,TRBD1,CASSFRQGGGYTF,TGTGCCAGCAGTTTTCGACAGGGGGGTGGCTACACCTTC
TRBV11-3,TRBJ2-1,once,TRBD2,CASSLGTSGYNEQFF,TGTGCCAGCAGCTTAGGGACTAGCGGATACAATGAGCAGTTCTTC
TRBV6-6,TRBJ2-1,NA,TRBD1,CASSSRQGMNEQFF,TGTGCCAGCAGTTCCAGACAGGGGATGAATGAGCAGTTCTTC
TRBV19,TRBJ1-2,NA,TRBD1,CASRMTGGVYGYTF,TGTGCCAGTAGGATGACAGGGGGTGTCTATGGCTACACCTTC
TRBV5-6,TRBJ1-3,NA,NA,CASSLGPAAYSGNTIYF,TGTGCCAGCAGCTTGGGCCCTGCAGCGTACTCTGGAAACACCATATATTTT
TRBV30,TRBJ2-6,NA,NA,CAWSSGSGANVLTF,TGTGCCTGGAGCAGTGGCTCTGGGGCCAACGTCCTGACTTTC
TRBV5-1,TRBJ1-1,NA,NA,CASSFTAVTEAFF,TGCGCCAGCAGTTTTACAGCTGTCACTGAAGCTTTCTTT
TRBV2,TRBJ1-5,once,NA,CASSESEGNQPQHF,TGTGCCAGCAGTGAATCCGAGGGCAATCAGCCCCAGCATTTT
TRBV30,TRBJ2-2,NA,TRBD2,CAWSRLAGGSGGELFF,TGTGCCTGGAGTAGGCTAGCGGGGGGCTCGGGCGGGGAGCTGTTTTTT
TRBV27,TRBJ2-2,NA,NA,CASSLKQDPLRTGELFF,TGTGCCAGCAGTTTAAAACAGGACCCCCTGAGGACCGGGGAGCTGTTTTTT
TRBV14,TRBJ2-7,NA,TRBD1,CASSRDRVSSYEQYF,TGTGCCAGCAGCAGGGACAGGGTGAGCTCCTACGAGCAGTACTTC
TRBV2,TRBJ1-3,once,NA,CASTEGGNTIYF,TGTGCCAGCACCGAGGGTGGAAACACCATATATTTT
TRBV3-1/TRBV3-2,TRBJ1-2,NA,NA,CASRGAGYYGYTF,TGTGCCAGCAGAGGGGCAGGCTACTATGGCTACACCTTC
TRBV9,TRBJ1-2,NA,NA,CASSVDITDHGYTF,TGTGCCAGCAGCGTAGATATCACTGATCATGGCTACACCTTC
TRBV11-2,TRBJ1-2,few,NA,CASSLGQNYGYTF,TGTGCCAGCAGCTTAGGCCAGAACTATGGCTACACCTTC
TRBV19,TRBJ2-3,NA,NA,CASSIVQKDTQYF,TGTGCCAGTAGTATAGTACAAAAAGATACGCAGTATTTT
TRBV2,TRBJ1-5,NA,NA,CAIREGNQPQHF,TGTGCCATTCGGGAGGGAAATCAGCCCCAGCATTTT
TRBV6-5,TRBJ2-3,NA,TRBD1,CASQDRAVLGTQYF,TGTGCCAGCCAGGACAGGGCTGTGCTGGGTACGCAGTATTTT
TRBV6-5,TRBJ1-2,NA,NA,CASRSSGNYGYTF,TGTGCCAGCAGGTCGTCAGGGAACTATGGCTACACCTTC
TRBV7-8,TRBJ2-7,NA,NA,CASSLDEGVYEQYF,TGTGCCAGCAGCTTAGATGAGGGGGTCTACGAGCAGTACTTC
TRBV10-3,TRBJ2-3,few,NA,CAIRGTLTSTDTQYF,TGTGCCATCAGGGGGACTTTAACTAGCACAGATACGCAGTATTTT
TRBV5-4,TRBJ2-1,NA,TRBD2,CASSLGAGGLSYNEQFF,TGTGCCAGCAGCTTAGGAGCGGGGGGCCTCTCCTACAATGAGCAGTTCTTC
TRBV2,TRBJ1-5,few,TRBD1,CASSRQGSRSNQPQHF,TGTGCCAGCTCACGACAGGGGAGTCGGAGCAATCAGCCCCAGCATTTT
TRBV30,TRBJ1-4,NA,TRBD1,CAWAGQGGEKLFF,TGTGCCTGGGCCGGACAGGGAGGTGAAAAACTGTTTTTT
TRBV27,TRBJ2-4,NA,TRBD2,CASSFRRGVPRVEYF,TGTGCCAGCAGTTTTAGGCGGGGGGTCCCCCGGGTCGAGTACTTC
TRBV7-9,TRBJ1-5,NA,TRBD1,CASSPTRDRGLSNQPQHF,TGTGCCAGCAGCCCTACCCGGGACAGGGGTCTTAGCAATCAGCCCCAGCATTTT
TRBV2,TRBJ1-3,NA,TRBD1,CASLTDRGSGNTIYF,TGTGCCAGCCTTACCGACAGGGGCTCTGGAAACACCATATATTTT
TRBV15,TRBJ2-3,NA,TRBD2,CATRTSGYPDTQYF,TGTGCCACCCGAACTAGCGGGTACCCAGATACGCAGTATTTT
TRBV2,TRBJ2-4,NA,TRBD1,CASNSGTAQNIQYF,TGTGCCAGCAATTCCGGGACAGCCCAAAACATTCAGTACTTC